This T cell receptor beta chain came from a study of CD8 T cells in ankylosing spondylitis. The CDR3 spans 13 residues. V gave up 4 bases and J gave up 4 bases; unmatched junction bases: 3. Per the germline V gene, CDR1 is SQVTM and CDR2 is ANQGSEA. Study-wide results and caveats: Earlier reports found some motif variants in synovial fluid and blood in reactive arthritis. Apparently characteristic of ankylosing spondylitis blood was a TCR beta motif (eight highly homologous variants). Matched ankylosing spondylitis synovial fluid reportedly showed significant enrichment of disease-linked clones. Peripheral blood samples showed relatively rare disease-linked clones, and these clones were CD8+.

Quantitative 5'-RACE with molecular barcodes generated TCR beta libraries. TCRdb independently ran MiXCR on the 5' RACE reads; one entry per CDR3 protein. The table shows 750,000 to 850,000 distinct CDR3 sequences, with about 12% occurring only once. This clonotype was picked up many times. Its antigen is not known. Sequencing was performed on blood, either unsorted or a sorted T cell fraction (not recorded which). The sequence derives from a male donor with ankylosing spondylitis. J is TRBJ2-2 and V is TRBV29-1, with 7 nucleotides matching TRBD1. This chain's CDR3 is CSVGQGATGELFF. The CDR3 DNA reads TGCAGCGTTGGACAGGGCGCCACCGGGGAGCTGTTTTTT.